Listed below are T cell receptor beta chains from one sample, sequenced in a study of blood T cell repertoires in COVID-19. Measured with immunoSEQ multiplex PCR; TCRdb has only the in-frame clones, and not every one. This sample yields roughly 250,000 clones, of which around 90% are seen a single time; roughly 0.95% belongs to the top ten. The sequenced sample consisted of PBMCs or T cells enriched from blood (not recorded which). The receptors stem from a middle-aged man who had been exposed to COVID-19. Each CDR3 is given with its conserved first and last residue. A D gene is named only where the DNA matches it firmly. Not all rows give a size; the values are once, few, many and, for expanded clones, a class.

clone size	V gene	D gene	J gene	CDR3 protein	CDR3 DNA
-	TRBV10-3	TRBD1	TRBJ1-3	CAISDARGPGQPSF	TGTGCCATCAGTGACGCGCGTGGACCGGGACAGCCAAGTTTT
-	TRBV28	-	TRBJ1-5	CASSLGGAGQPQHF	TGTGCCAGCAGTTTAGGGGGGGCAGGGCAGCCCCAGCATTTT
-	TRBV18	-	TRBJ2-3	CASSPASSLRGDTQYF	TGTGCCAGCTCACCCGCTTCAAGTTTGCGTGGAGATACGCAGTATTTT
-	TRBV9	TRBD2	TRBJ2-5	CASSETGTSGETQYF	TGTGCCAGCAGCGAAACCGGGACTAGCGGAGAGACCCAGTACTTC
-	TRBV7-6	-	TRBJ2-3	CASSFTYTDTQYF	TGTGCCAGCAGCTTCACTTACACAGATACGCAGTATTTT
-	TRBV6-4	TRBD2	TRBJ2-5	CASPEPAGASGRALETQYF	TGTGCCAGCCCCGAACCGGCCGGAGCTAGCGGGAGGGCCCTGGAGACCCAGTACTTC
-	TRBV2	-	TRBJ1-5	CASREPGNSNQPQHF	TGTGCCAGCAGAGAACCGGGAAATAGCAATCAGCCCCAGCATTTT
-	TRBV7-9	TRBD1	TRBJ2-7	CASGQGRLYEQYF	TGTGCCAGCGGACAGGGAAGACTCTACGAGCAGTACTTC
-	TRBV7-9	TRBD1	TRBJ1-4	CASSSKTGMSTNEKLFF	TGTGCCAGCAGCTCAAAGACAGGGATGTCAACTAATGAAAAACTGTTTTTT
-	TRBV9	-	TRBJ2-2	CASSVGRQTNTGELFF	TGTGCCAGCAGCGTAGGTCGACAGACGAACACCGGGGAGCTGTTTTTT
-	TRBV5-1	-	TRBJ2-3	CASSLEEYTDTQYF	TGCGCCAGCAGCTTGGAGGAGTACACAGATACGCAGTATTTT
-	TRBV28	-	TRBJ1-1	CASSLSGRVTEAFF	TGTGCCAGCAGTTTATCCGGGAGGGTTACTGAAGCTTTCTTT
once	TRBV7-2	-	TRBJ1-2	CASSLRQGLHNYGYTF	TGTGCCAGCAGCTTACGCCAAGGACTTCATAACTATGGCTACACCTTC
-	TRBV18	-	TRBJ1-5	CASSPRVTNQPQHF	TGTGCCAGCTCACCGAGGGTCACCAATCAGCCCCAGCATTTT
-	TRBV20-1	-	TRBJ1-6	CSASSGNSPLHF	TGCAGTGCTAGTTCGGGTAATTCACCCCTCCACTTT
-	TRBV2	TRBD2	TRBJ2-1	CASSEGGRGTYNEQFF	TGTGCCAGCAGTGAAGGCGGGAGGGGGACCTACAATGAGCAGTTCTTC
-	TRBV9	-	TRBJ2-1	CASSVSPTNEQFF	TGTGCCAGCAGCGTATCCCCTACGAATGAGCAGTTCTTC
-	TRBV5-4	-	TRBJ1-2	CASSLGQSFYGYTF	TGTGCCAGCAGCTTAGGACAGTCTTTCTATGGCTACACCTTC
-	TRBV5-1	-	TRBJ2-7	CASSWDLKSYEQYF	TGCGCCAGCAGCTGGGACTTAAAATCCTACGAGCAGTACTTC
-	TRBV19	TRBD1	TRBJ1-1	CASSYHPTGLNTEAFF	TGTGCCAGTAGTTACCATCCGACAGGGCTGAACACTGAAGCTTTCTTT
once	TRBV19	TRBD2	TRBJ2-1	CASSMSSGRLSYNEQFF	TGTGCCAGTAGCATGAGCAGCGGGAGACTATCCTACAATGAGCAGTTCTTC
-	TRBV11-2	-	TRBJ2-7	CASSESGEQYF	TGTGCCAGCAGCGAGTCAGGGGAGCAGTACTTC
once	TRBV29-1	-	TRBJ1-2	CSVERGYYGYTF	TGCAGCGTTGAACGAGGGTACTATGGCTACACCTTC
few	TRBV28	-	TRBJ1-1	CASTGLNTEAFF	TGTGCCAGCACAGGTTTGAACACTGAAGCTTTCTTT
once	TRBV11-3	-	TRBJ1-6	CASSLDRDNSPLHF	TGTGCCAGCAGCTTAGATCGGGATAATTCACCCCTCCACTTT
-	TRBV9	TRBD2	TRBJ2-1	CASSDSLKTGLGSRSSYNEQFF	TGTGCCAGCAGCGACTCCTTAAAGACGGGACTAGGATCCCGTAGCTCCTACAATGAGCAGTTCTTC
-	TRBV2	-	TRBJ1-6	CASRWTENSPLHF	TGTGCCAGCAGGTGGACAGAGAATTCACCCCTCCACTTT
-	TRBV5-5	TRBD1	TRBJ1-1	CASNDRAGAFF	TGTGCCAGCAACGACAGGGCCGGAGCTTTCTTT
-	TRBV9	-	TRBJ1-2	CASSSTGYLYGYTF	TGTGCCAGCAGCTCAACAGGGTATCTCTATGGCTACACCTTC
-	TRBV9	-	TRBJ1-4	CASSVTGYEKLFF	TGTGCCAGCAGCGTAACAGGATATGAAAAACTGTTTTTT
-	TRBV24-1	TRBD2	TRBJ2-1	CATSGGRALRSYNEQFF	TGTGCCACCAGTGGCGGGAGGGCCTTGAGGTCCTACAATGAGCAGTTCTTC
once	TRBV4-1	TRBD1	TRBJ1-5	CASSPKGQGLNQPQHF	TGCGCCAGCAGCCCCAAGGGACAGGGGCTAAATCAGCCCCAGCATTTT
-	TRBV19	TRBD1	TRBJ1-2	CASSTGQGYGYTF	TGTGCCAGTAGTACAGGACAGGGGTATGGCTACACCTTC
-	TRBV11-2	-	TRBJ1-3	CASSPQGLSGNTIYF	TGTGCCAGCAGCCCGCAGGGACTTTCTGGAAACACCATATATTTT
-	TRBV10-3	-	TRBJ1-1	CASSAVNTEAFF	TGTGCCTCATCAGCGGTGAACACTGAAGCTTTCTTT
-	TRBV27	-	TRBJ1-5	CASSLSLDYGQPQHF	TGTGCCAGCAGTTTATCCCTGGACTATGGACAGCCCCAGCATTTT
-	TRBV18	-	TRBJ1-1	CASSGPRGTEAFF	TGTGCCAGCTCAGGTCCGAGGGGGACTGAAGCTTTCTTT
-	TRBV21-1	-	TRBJ1-1	CASSKGQSRLNTEAFF	TGTGCCAGCAGCAAAGGACAGAGCCGGTTGAACACTGAAGCTTTCTTT
-	TRBV28	TRBD2	TRBJ2-1	CASSLTSGRYEQFF	TGTGCCAGCAGTTTAACTAGCGGGAGGTATGAGCAGTTCTTC
-	TRBV7-6	TRBD1	TRBJ1-2	CASSSTGSGSYTF	TGTGCCAGCAGCTCGACAGGGAGTGGGAGCTACACCTTC
-	TRBV9	-	TRBJ1-4	CASGRSANEKLFF	TGTGCCAGCGGGAGATCGGCTAATGAAAAACTGTTTTTT
-	TRBV5-4	TRBD2	TRBJ2-3	CAASGAITDTQYF	TGTGCCGCTAGCGGGGCGATCACAGATACGCAGTATTTT
few	TRBV19	-	TRBJ2-2	CASSMEVINTGELFF	TGTGCCAGTAGTATGGAGGTGATTAACACCGGGGAGCTGTTTTTT
-	TRBV19	-	TRBJ2-1	CASSIRVTRTYNEQFF	TGTGCCAGTAGTATCAGGGTAACGCGGACCTACAATGAGCAGTTCTTC
-	TRBV9	TRBD1	TRBJ1-6	CASSVAGQSSYNSPLHF	TGTGCCAGCAGCGTAGCGGGACAGAGCTCCTATAATTCACCCCTCCACTTT
once	TRBV9	TRBD2	TRBJ2-1	CASSVGGASGRALGEQFF	TGTGCCAGCAGCGTAGGGGGGGCTAGCGGGAGGGCCCTCGGTGAGCAGTTCTTC
-	TRBV2	-	TRBJ1-1	CASSRDTEDTEAFF	TGTGCCAGCAGCCGGGACACGGAGGACACTGAAGCTTTCTTT
-	TRBV7-9	-	TRBJ1-2	CASSLRGSNYGYTF	TGTGCCAGCAGCTTACGGGGATCTAACTATGGCTACACCTTC
-	TRBV11-2	TRBD1	TRBJ1-1	CASRKQGYGAEAFF	TGTGCCAGCAGGAAACAGGGGTATGGCGCTGAAGCTTTCTTT
-	TRBV6-5	TRBD1	TRBJ2-1	CASSPRQGHEQFF	TGTGCCAGCAGTCCGCGACAGGGCCATGAGCAGTTCTTC